Shown below are 6 T cell receptor beta chains from a single sample sequenced in a study of CD8 T cells in Susac syndrome. The authors reverse transcribed roughly 0.5 to 1 ug RNA with random hexamers. Using its own MiXCR run on the immunoSEQ multiplex PCR reads, TCRdb lists one record per CDR3 protein. This sample has some 200,000 distinct CDR3 sequences, with more than 90% found just once. Source material: CD4+ T cells from PBMCs. The origin of the receptors is a human donor with multiple sclerosis.

V is TRBV7-9 and J is TRBJ2-7, with 10 bases lining up with TRBD1. CDR1 is SEHNR, CDR2 FQNEAQ, per germline (reference sequence). V gave up 2 bases and J gave up 5 bases; unmatched junction bases: 3. The CDR3 spans 14 residues. The CDR3: CASSLWDRGHEQYF. The CDR3, as DNA: TGTGCCAGCAGCTTATGGGACAGGGGCCACGAGCAGTACTTC. Using reference TRBV7-9 and TRBJ2-7 for the parts outside the CDR3, the full variable domain is DTGVSQNPRHKITKRGQNVTFRCDPISEHNRLYWYRQTLGQGPEFLTYFQNEAQLEKSRLLSDRFSAERPKGSFSTLEIQRTEQGDSAMYLCASSLWDRGHEQYFGPGTRLTVT.

The V gene is TRBV3-1, the J gene TRBJ2-3, with 9 bases matching TRBD1. Germline loops: CDR1 LGHDT, CDR2 YNNKEL (reference sequence). This CDR3 spans 17 amino acids. V trimming: 4 bases; J trimming: 4 bases; junction bases outside the gene matches: 12. CDR3 sequence reads: CASSRMRMDRGSDTQYF. The CDR3, as DNA: TGTGCCAGCAGCCGCATGAGGATGGACAGGGGCTCAGATACGCAGTATTTT.

The chain couples TRBV19 to TRBJ2-1; a possible D gene is TRBD2 (5 bases). The CDR3 length is 13 residues. The germline V and J ends were trimmed by 6 bases and 5 bases, with 11 bases remaining between them. Germline V gene sequence: CDR1 LNHDA, CDR2 SQIVND (reference sequence). This CDR3 reads CASRPGFNNEQFF. CDR3 sequence (DNA): TGTGCCAGTAGACCGGGATTCAACAATGAGCAGTTCTTC.

This chain joins TRBV29-1 and TRBJ1-2; TRBD1 aligns across 7 bases. CDR1 is SQVTM, CDR2 ANQGSEA, per germline. The CDR3 has 12 amino acids. Trimming took 0 bases from V and 6 from J; bases not matched to a gene: 1. The CDR3 DNA reads TGCAGCGTTGAAGACAGGGGGGATGGCTACACCTTC. It translates to CSVEDRGDGYTF.

The chain couples TRBV12-3 or TRBV12-4 to TRBJ2-5, with 8 bases matching TRBD2. The CDR3 has 14 amino acids. Trimming took 7 bases from V and 1 from J; bases not matched to a gene: 5. The CDR3 region is CASIPGGGQETQYF. CDR3 nucleotide sequence: TGTGCCAGCATCCCCGGGGGGGGCCAAGAGACCCAGTACTTC.

On this clonotype: Its ends do not fully match the called genes, so a read error is possible. The chain combines TRBV30 with TRBJ2-1; 8 bases agree with TRBD1. The CDR3 is 10 amino acids. The germline CDR1 and CDR2 sequences are GTSNPN and SVGIG (reference sequence). This CDR3 is CAWSSDRVLF. The CDR3 DNA sequence: TGTGCCTGGAGTTCGGACAGGGTCCTCTTC.